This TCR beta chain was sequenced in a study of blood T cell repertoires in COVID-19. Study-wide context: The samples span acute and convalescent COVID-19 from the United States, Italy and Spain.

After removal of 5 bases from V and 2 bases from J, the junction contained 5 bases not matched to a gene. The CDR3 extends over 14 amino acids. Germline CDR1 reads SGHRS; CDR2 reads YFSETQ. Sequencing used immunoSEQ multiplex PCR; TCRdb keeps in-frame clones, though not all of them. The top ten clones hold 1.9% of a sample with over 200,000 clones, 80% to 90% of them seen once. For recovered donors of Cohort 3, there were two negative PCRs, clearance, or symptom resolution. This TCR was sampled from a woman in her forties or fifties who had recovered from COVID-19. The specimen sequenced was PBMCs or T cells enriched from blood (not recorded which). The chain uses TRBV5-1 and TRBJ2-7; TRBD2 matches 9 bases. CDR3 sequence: CASRLAGTTYEQYF. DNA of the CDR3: TGCGCCAGCAGACTAGCGGGCACAACCTACGAGCAGTACTTC.